These T cell receptor beta chains were read from a single sample in a study of T cell responses to AZD1222 COVID-19 vaccine. The protocol was immunoSEQ multiplex PCR, while the TCRdb copy is restricted to in-frame clones and leaves out a portion. The sample has under 85,000 clones; around 90% are singletons. The sample was peripheral blood, taken on day 0 of AZD1222 vaccination. The source is an adult in good health. CDR3s leave out the opening cysteine and the closing phenylalanine or tryptophan. Each record gives: V gene, D gene, CDR3 protein. A D gene is named only where the DNA matches it firmly.

v_call: TRBV5-1
d_call: TRBD2
cdr3_aa: ASSTRLASYNEQF

v_call: TRBV10-3
d_call: NA
cdr3_aa: AIGAAPRTDTQY

v_call: TRBV28
d_call: NA
cdr3_aa: ASSFPLLTQGRTGELF

v_call: TRBV5-1
d_call: NA
cdr3_aa: ASSQVAVNSPLH

v_call: TRBV6-2/TRBV6-3
d_call: NA
cdr3_aa: ASSYSRGGELF

v_call: TRBV2
d_call: NA
cdr3_aa: ASGGGYEQF

v_call: TRBV9
d_call: TRBD1
cdr3_aa: ASSVAATGDKDTQY

v_call: TRBV15
d_call: TRBD2
cdr3_aa: ATSRDLGGDETQY

v_call: TRBV5-1
d_call: NA
cdr3_aa: ASSSQWGEQF

v_call: TRBV4-2
d_call: TRBD1
cdr3_aa: ASGTGEFGETQY

v_call: TRBV7-2
d_call: NA
cdr3_aa: ASSYNRPPSYNEQF

v_call: TRBV5-6
d_call: NA
cdr3_aa: ASSSYSNQPQH

v_call: TRBV13
d_call: NA
cdr3_aa: ASSRQGIYEQY

v_call: TRBV2
d_call: NA
cdr3_aa: AGRELDDGYT

v_call: TRBV5-1
d_call: TRBD1
cdr3_aa: ASSKDRGGTGELF

v_call: TRBV5-1
d_call: NA
cdr3_aa: ASSTGETEAF

v_call: TRBV2
d_call: TRBD1
cdr3_aa: ASGPVRDRGSTQY

v_call: TRBV18
d_call: TRBD2
cdr3_aa: ASSPASGRVHEQF

v_call: TRBV27
d_call: NA
cdr3_aa: ASSLRAFADGYT

v_call: TRBV3-1/TRBV3-2
d_call: NA
cdr3_aa: ASSQPGTVNTEAF

v_call: TRBV12-3/TRBV12-4
d_call: NA
cdr3_aa: ASSSNQPQH

v_call: TRBV27
d_call: TRBD1
cdr3_aa: ASRGRDRSNSPLH

v_call: TRBV6-1
d_call: NA
cdr3_aa: ASSEVGVLYEQY

v_call: TRBV9
d_call: NA
cdr3_aa: ASSVGSYNSPLH

v_call: TRBV10-1
d_call: NA
cdr3_aa: ASTPRRIGQPQH

v_call: TRBV7-2
d_call: NA
cdr3_aa: ASSLAGGHTDGYT

v_call: TRBV2
d_call: NA
cdr3_aa: ANSRATNEKLF

v_call: TRBV7-8
d_call: NA
cdr3_aa: ASSPFRGRANEQF

v_call: TRBV7-2
d_call: NA
cdr3_aa: ASSSSPGNTEAF

v_call: TRBV28
d_call: NA
cdr3_aa: ASSAAGSPLH

v_call: TRBV24-1
d_call: TRBD2
cdr3_aa: ATGREANTGELF

v_call: TRBV7-6
d_call: NA
cdr3_aa: ASSLSFRYQETQY

v_call: TRBV12-3/TRBV12-4
d_call: NA
cdr3_aa: ASSALGDEQF

v_call: TRBV19
d_call: NA
cdr3_aa: ASSVEDEQF

v_call: TRBV3-1/TRBV3-2
d_call: NA
cdr3_aa: ASSQGGSPNGGYT

v_call: TRBV6-6
d_call: NA
cdr3_aa: ASSYSRGINEQF

v_call: TRBV29-1
d_call: TRBD1
cdr3_aa: SVDNYGQGATDTQY

v_call: TRBV9
d_call: TRBD2
cdr3_aa: ASSPGLAGGTIEQF

v_call: TRBV28
d_call: TRBD1
cdr3_aa: ASSLSQGGGEKLF

v_call: TRBV5-4
d_call: TRBD2
cdr3_aa: ASSPWDGGRQRVWDEQY

v_call: TRBV5-8
d_call: NA
cdr3_aa: ASSLDYNSNQPQH

v_call: TRBV25-1
d_call: NA
cdr3_aa: ASTQNTGELF

v_call: TRBV5-4
d_call: NA
cdr3_aa: ASSLGGGSREQPQH

v_call: TRBV2
d_call: TRBD1
cdr3_aa: ASRGPTGASNQPQH

v_call: TRBV11-2
d_call: NA
cdr3_aa: ASSLTSSYEQY

v_call: TRBV6-5
d_call: NA
cdr3_aa: ASSDLVEKLF

v_call: TRBV29-1
d_call: NA
cdr3_aa: SACSESLLQY